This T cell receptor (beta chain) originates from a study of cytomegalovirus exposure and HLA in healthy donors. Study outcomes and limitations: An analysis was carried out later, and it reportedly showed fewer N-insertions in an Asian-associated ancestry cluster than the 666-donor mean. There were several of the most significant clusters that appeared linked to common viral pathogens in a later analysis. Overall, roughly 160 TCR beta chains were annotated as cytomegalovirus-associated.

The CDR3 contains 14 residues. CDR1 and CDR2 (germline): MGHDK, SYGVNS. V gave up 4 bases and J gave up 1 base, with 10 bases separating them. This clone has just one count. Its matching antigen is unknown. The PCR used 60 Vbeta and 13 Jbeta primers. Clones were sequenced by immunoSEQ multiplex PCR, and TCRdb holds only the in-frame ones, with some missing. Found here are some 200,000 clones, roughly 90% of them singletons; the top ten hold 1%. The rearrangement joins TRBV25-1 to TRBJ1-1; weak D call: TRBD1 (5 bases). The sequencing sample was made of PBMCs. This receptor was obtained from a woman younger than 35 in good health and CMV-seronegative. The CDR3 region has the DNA TGTGCCAGCAGTGCCATTCAGGGGAACACTGAAGCTTTCTTT. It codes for CASSAIQGNTEAFF.